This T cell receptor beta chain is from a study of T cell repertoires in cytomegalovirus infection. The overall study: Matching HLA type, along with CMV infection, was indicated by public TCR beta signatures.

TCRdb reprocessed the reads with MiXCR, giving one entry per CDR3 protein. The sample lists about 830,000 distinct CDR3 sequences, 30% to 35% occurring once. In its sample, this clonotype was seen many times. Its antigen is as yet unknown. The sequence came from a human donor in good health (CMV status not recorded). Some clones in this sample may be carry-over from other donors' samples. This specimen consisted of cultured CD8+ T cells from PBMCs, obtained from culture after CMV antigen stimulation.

CDR3 amino acids: CASSPGGPNQETQYF. The CDR3 DNA follows: TGTGCCAGCAGCCCAGGGGGGCCGAACCAAGAGACCCAGTACTTC. This chain uses TRBV7-2 with TRBJ2-5; weak D call: TRBD1 (7 bases). The CDR3 spans 15 residues. Trimming stripped 5 bases from V and 0 bases from J, with 13 bases between. CDR1 and CDR2 from the germline V gene are SGHTA and FQGNSA. The variable domain in full, completed from reference TRBV7-2 and TRBJ2-5, reads GAGVSQSPSNKVTEKGKDVELRCDPISGHTALYWYRQSLGQGLEFLIYFQGNSAPDKSGLPSDRFSAERTGGSVSTLTIQRTQQEDSAVYLCASSPGGPNQETQYFGPGTRLLVL.